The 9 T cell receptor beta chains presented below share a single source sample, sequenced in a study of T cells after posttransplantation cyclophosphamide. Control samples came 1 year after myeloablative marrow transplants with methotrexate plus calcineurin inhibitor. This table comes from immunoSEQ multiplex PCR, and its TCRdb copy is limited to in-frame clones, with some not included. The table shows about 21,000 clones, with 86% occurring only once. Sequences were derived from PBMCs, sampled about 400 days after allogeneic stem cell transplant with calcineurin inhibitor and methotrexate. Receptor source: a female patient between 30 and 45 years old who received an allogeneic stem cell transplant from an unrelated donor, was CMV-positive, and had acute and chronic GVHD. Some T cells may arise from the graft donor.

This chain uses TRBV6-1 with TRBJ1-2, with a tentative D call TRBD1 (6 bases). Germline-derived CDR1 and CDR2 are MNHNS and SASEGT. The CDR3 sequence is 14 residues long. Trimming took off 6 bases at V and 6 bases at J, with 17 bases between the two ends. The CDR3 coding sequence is TGTGCCAGCAGGAGAACAGGGAGAGGGGATGGCTACACCTTC. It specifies CASRRTGRGDGYTF.

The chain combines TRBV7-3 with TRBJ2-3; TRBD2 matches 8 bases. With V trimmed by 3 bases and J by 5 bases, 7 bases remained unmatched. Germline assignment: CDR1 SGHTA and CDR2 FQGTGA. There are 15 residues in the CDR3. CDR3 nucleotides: TGTGCCAGCAGCTTTGACGGGGGGGCGGAAGATACGCAGTATTTT. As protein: CASSFDGGAEDTQYF.

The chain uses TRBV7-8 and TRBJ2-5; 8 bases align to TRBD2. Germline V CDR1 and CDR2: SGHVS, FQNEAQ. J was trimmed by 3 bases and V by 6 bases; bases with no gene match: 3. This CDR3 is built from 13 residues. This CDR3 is CASRPLAEETQYF. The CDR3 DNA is TGTGCCAGCAGACCACTAGCGGAAGAGACCCAGTACTTC.

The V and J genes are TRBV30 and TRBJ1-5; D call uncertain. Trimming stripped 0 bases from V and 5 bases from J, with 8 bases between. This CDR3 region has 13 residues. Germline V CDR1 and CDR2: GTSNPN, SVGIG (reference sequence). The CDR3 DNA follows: TGTGCCTGGAGTGTATCTTTCGATCAGCCCCAGCATTTT. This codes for CAWSVSFDQPQHF.

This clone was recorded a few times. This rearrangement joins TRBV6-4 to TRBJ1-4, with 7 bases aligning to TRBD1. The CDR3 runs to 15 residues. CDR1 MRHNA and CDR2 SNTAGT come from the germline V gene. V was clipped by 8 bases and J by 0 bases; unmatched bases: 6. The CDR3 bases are TGTGCCAGCTCTGAGGGGGCTGCAACTAATGAAAAACTGTTTTTT. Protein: CASSEGAATNEKLFF.

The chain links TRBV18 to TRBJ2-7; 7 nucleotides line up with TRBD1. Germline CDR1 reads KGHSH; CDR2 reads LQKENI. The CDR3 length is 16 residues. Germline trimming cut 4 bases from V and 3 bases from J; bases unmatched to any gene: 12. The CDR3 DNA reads TGTGCCAGCTCACTGGGGACAGATAGGGGTGTCTACGAGCAGTACTTC. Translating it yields CASSLGTDRGVYEQYF.

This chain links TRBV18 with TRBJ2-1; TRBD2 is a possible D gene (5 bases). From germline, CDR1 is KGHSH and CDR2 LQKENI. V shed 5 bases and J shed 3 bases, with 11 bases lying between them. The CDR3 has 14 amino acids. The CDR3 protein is CASSRGGSYNEQFF. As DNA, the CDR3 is TGTGCCAGCTCAAGAGGAGGCAGCTACAATGAGCAGTTCTTC. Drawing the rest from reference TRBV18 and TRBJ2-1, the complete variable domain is NAGVMQNPRHLVRRRGQEARLRCSPMKGHSHVYWYRQLPEEGLKFMVYLQKENIIDESGMPKERFSAEFPKEGPSILRIQQVVRGDSAAYFCASSRGGSYNEQFFGPGTRLTVL.

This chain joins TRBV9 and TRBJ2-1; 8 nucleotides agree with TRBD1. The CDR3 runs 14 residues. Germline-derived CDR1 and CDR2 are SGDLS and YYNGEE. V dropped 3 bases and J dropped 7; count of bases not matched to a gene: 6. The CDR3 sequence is CASSGTGGFNEQFF. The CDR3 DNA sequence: TGTGCCAGCAGCGGCACAGGGGGATTTAATGAGCAGTTCTTC.

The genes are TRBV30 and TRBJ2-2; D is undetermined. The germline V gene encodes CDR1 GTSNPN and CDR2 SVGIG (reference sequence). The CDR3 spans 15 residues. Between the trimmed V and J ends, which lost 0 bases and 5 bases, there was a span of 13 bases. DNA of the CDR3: TGTGCCTGGAGTGTTTTAGCAAGTGGTACCGGGGAGCTGTTTTTT. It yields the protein CAWSVLASGTGELFF.